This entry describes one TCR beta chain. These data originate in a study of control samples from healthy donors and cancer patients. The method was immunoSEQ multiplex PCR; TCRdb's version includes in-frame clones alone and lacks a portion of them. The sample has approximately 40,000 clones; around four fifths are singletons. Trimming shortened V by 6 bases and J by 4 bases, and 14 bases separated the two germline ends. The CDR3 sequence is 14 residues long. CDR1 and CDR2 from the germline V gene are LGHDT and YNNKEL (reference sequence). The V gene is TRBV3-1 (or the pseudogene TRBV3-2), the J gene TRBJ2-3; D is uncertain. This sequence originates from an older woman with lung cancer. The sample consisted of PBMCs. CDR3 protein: CASRRSPTADTQYF. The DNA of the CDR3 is TGTGCCAGCAGGCGAAGCCCAACCGCAGATACGCAGTATTTT.